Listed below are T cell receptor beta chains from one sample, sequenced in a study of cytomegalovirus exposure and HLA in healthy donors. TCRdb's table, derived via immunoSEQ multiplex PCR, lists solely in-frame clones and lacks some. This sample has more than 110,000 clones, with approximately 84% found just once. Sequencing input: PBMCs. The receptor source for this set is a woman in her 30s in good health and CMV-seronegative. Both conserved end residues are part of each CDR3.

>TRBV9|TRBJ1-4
CASSRQPGQGGEKLFF
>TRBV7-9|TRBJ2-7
CASSFGPEVEQYF
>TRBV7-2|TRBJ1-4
CASSPSRAYATNEKLFF
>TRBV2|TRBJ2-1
CASSEGLAEQFF
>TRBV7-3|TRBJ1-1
CASSFDGAWNTEAFF
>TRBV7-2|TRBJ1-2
CASSLIGWGDKGYTF
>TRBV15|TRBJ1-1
CATSIQYSTEAFF
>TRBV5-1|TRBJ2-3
CASSFGLAGFTDTQYF
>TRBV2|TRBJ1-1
CASSEETGISFF
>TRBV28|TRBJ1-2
CASSFGGYGYTF
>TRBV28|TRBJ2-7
CASSIPGLSSYEQYF
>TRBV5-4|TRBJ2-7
CASSLEGGGQHEQYF
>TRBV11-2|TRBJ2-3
CASSLDLAGNTDTQYF
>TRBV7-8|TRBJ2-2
CASSLPPPGTGELFF
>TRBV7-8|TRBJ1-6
CASSLAGQENSPLHF
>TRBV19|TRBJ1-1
CASSPPGIRGEAFF
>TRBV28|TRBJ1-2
CASSLGQDFRGYTF
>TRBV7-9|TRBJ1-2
CAASAGLRLNYGYTF
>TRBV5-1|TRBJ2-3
CASSFLGGGRSTDTQYF
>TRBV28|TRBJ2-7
CASRTGGRAYEQYF
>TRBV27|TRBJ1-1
CASSLFGGHTEAFF
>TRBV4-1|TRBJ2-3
CASSQEARQTDTQYF
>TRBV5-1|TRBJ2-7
CASSLSAGSYEQYF
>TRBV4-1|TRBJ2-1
CASSQDEGGALYNEQFF
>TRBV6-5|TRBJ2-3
CASRDTTDTQYF
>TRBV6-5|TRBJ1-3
CASSRRQGAGNTIYF
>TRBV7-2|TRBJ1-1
CASSSSQVSKHPEAFF
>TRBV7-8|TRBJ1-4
CASSLQDATNEKLFF
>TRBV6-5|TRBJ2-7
CASSYRQGTYEQYF
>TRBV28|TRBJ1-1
CASSLQGIEAFF
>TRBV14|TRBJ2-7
CASSQDRREQYF
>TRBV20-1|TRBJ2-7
CSAPGVGEQYF
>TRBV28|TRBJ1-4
CASSAAGLSEKLFF
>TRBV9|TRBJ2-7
CASSRGQGNYEQYF
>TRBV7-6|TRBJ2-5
CASSSDFGTGGETQYF
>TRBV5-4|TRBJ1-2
CASTTRDRKVYTF
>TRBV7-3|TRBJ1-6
CASSLSGGLNSPLHF
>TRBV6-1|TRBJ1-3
CASSERRDARSGNTIYF
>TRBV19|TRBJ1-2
CASSQDRNYGYTF
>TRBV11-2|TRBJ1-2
CASSLRGQIYGYTF
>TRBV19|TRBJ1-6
CASTKGQGAFSPLHF
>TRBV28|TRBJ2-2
CASRLGQGTGELFF
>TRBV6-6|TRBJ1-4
CASSYSSLNEKLFF
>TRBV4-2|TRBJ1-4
CASSHAPGTGVGDVLKATNEKLFF
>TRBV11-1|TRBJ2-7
CASSLVGQGREQYF
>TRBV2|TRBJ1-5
CASRRGLSDQPQHF
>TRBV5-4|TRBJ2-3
CASRPTLAGGRSTDTQYF